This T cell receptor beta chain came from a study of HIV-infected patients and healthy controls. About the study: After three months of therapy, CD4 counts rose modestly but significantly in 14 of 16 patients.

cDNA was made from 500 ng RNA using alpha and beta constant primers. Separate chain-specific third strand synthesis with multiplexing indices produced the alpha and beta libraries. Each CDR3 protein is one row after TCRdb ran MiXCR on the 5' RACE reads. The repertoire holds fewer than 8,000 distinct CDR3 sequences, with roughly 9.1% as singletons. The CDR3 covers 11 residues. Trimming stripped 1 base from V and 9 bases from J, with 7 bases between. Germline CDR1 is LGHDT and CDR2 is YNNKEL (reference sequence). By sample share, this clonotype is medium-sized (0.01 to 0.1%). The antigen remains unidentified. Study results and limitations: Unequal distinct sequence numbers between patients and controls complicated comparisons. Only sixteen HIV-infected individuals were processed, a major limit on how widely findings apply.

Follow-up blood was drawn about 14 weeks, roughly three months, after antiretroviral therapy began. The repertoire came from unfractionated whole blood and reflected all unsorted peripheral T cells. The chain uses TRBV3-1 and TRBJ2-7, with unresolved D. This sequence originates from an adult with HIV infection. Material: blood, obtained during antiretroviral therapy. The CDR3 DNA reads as TGTGCCAGCAGCCAAGGTTTTGCGCAGTACTTC. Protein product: CASSQGFAQYF.